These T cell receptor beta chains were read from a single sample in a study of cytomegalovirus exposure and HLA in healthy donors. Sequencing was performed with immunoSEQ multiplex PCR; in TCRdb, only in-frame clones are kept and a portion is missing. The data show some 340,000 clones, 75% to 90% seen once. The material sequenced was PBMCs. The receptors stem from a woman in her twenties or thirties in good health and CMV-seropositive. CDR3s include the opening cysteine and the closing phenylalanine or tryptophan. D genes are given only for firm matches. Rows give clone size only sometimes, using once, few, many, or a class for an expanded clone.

CATGASLNTIYF,TGTGCCACCGGCGCTAGTCTAAACACCATATATTTT,.,TRBJ1-3,.,TRBV6-6
CASSRKDRSSEAFF,TGTGCCAGCTCACGAAAAGACAGGTCCTCTGAAGCTTTCTTT,.,TRBJ1-1,.,TRBV18
CASSLSPLDRVGGQPQHF,TGTGCCAGCAGTTTATCGCCCCTGGACAGGGTGGGCGGTCAGCCCCAGCATTTT,.,TRBJ1-5,TRBD1,TRBV27
CASSDGLAGGPGELFF,TGTGCCAGCAGTGACGGACTAGCGGGGGGGCCCGGGGAGCTGTTTTTT,few,TRBJ2-2,TRBD2,TRBV6-4
CASSATGAGGPQHF,TGTGCCAGCAGTGCTACAGGGGCAGGGGGGCCCCAGCATTTT,.,TRBJ1-5,TRBD1,TRBV25-1
CASGLVHRGLAGVSSYEQYF,TGTGCTAGTGGTTTGGTACACAGGGGACTAGCGGGAGTTTCCTCCTACGAGCAGTACTTC,.,TRBJ2-7,TRBD2,TRBV12-5
CSVGGSEDTQYF,TGCAGCGTTGGCGGCAGCGAAGATACGCAGTATTTT,.,TRBJ2-3,.,TRBV29-1
CASTSGGGPNEQFF,TGTGCCAGCACCAGCGGGGGGGGACCTAATGAGCAGTTCTTC,.,TRBJ2-1,TRBD2,TRBV28
CASSPKHTNYGYTF,TGTGCCAGCAGTCCCAAACATACGAACTATGGCTACACCTTC,once,TRBJ1-2,.,TRBV6-1
CSVEDRQGSTGEQYF,TGCAGCGTTGAAGATAGACAGGGCTCTACGGGTGAGCAGTACTTC,.,TRBJ2-7,TRBD1,TRBV29-1
CARSDANYGYTF,TGTGCCAGGTCCGACGCTAACTATGGCTACACCTTC,few,TRBJ1-2,.,TRBV6-4
CASSRGTNFNEKLFF,TGTGCCAGCAGCCGCGGGACAAACTTTAATGAAAAACTGTTTTTT,.,TRBJ1-4,.,TRBV7-2
CASSQGGEYNGYTF,TGTGCCAGCAGCCAGGGTGGGGAGTATAATGGCTACACCTTC,.,TRBJ1-2,.,TRBV7-3
CASSRGDEQFF,TGTGCCAGCAGCCGGGGAGATGAGCAGTTCTTC,.,TRBJ2-1,.,TRBV5-6
CASSRAGGMVSGANVLTF,TGTGCCAGCAGCAGAGCGGGAGGGATGGTCTCTGGGGCCAACGTCCTGACTTTC,.,TRBJ2-6,TRBD2,TRBV5-6
CASSQDRRGTEAFF,TGTGCCAGCAGCCAAGATCGCAGGGGGACTGAAGCTTTCTTT,few,TRBJ1-1,TRBD1,TRBV14
CASSSQTSQPQHF,TGTGCCAGCAGCTCACAGACCAGTCAGCCCCAGCATTTT,.,TRBJ1-5,.,TRBV9
CASSSGLLQETQYF,TGCGCCAGCAGCTCGGGACTGCTCCAAGAGACCCAGTACTTC,.,TRBJ2-5,.,TRBV5-1
CASSLSGGDYGYTF,TGCGCCAGCAGCTTGTCCGGGGGCGACTATGGCTACACCTTC,.,TRBJ1-2,.,TRBV5-1
CASPTSGFFKTYEQFF,TGTGCCAGCCCAACGTCAGGGTTTTTTAAAACCTATGAGCAGTTCTTC,.,TRBJ2-1,.,TRBV27
CASNRDVNNEQFF,TGCGCCAGCAACCGGGACGTTAACAATGAGCAGTTCTTC,.,TRBJ2-1,.,TRBV5-1
CSSSGAGTTDTQYF,TGCAGCTCTTCGGGGGCGGGAACGACAGATACGCAGTATTTT,.,TRBJ2-3,.,TRBV29-1
CASSASSYGYTF,TGTGCCAGCAGTGCTTCGAGCTATGGCTACACCTTC,.,TRBJ1-2,.,TRBV6-1
CASSLGGRRFPGELFF,TGTGCCAGCAGCTTGGGGGGGCGCAGGTTTCCCGGGGAGCTGTTTTTT,.,TRBJ2-2,.,TRBV5-6
CASSGPQAYEQYF,TGTGCCAGTAGTGGGCCTCAAGCCTACGAGCAGTACTTC,.,TRBJ2-7,.,TRBV28
CASIPESYGNTEAFF,TGTGCCAGCATCCCTGAAAGTTACGGGAACACTGAAGCTTTCTTT,.,TRBJ1-1,.,TRBV28
CASSSLFGSGGHLDTQYF,TGTGCCAGCAGTTCGCTTTTTGGCAGCGGGGGGCATTTAGATACGCAGTATTTT,.,TRBJ2-3,TRBD2,TRBV28
CASSYFQGSYNEQFF,TGTGCCAGCAGTTACTTCCAGGGGAGCTACAATGAGCAGTTCTTC,.,TRBJ2-1,.,TRBV6-5
CASSLGTGGNYNSPLHF,TGTGCCAGCAGCCTGGGGACAGGGGGTAACTATAATTCACCCCTCCACTTT,.,TRBJ1-6,TRBD1,TRBV9
CSVELAVTGELFF,TGCAGCGTTGAACTAGCAGTCACCGGGGAGCTGTTTTTT,.,TRBJ2-2,.,TRBV29-1
CASSRGTGFLDTQYF,TGCGCCAGCAGCAGAGGGACAGGGTTTTTGGATACGCAGTATTTT,.,TRBJ2-3,TRBD1,TRBV5-1
CASSPGVVQPQHF,TGTGCCAGCAGTCCAGGGGTGGTTCAGCCCCAGCATTTT,few,TRBJ1-5,.,TRBV27
CATSRRRGGSGSYYYEQYF,TGTGCCACCAGCAGGCGGCGAGGGGGCTCCGGTAGCTACTACTACGAGCAGTACTTC,.,TRBJ2-7,TRBD1,TRBV15
CASSGDRGDQPQHF,TGTGCCAGCAGTGGGGACAGGGGAGATCAGCCCCAGCATTTT,few,TRBJ1-5,TRBD1,TRBV6-5
CASSSYSGTSGRGEQFF,TGTGCCAGCAGCTCCTACTCCGGGACTAGCGGGAGGGGAGAACAGTTCTTC,.,TRBJ2-1,TRBD2,TRBV7-3
CASSTVTGELFF,TGTGCCAGCAGTACCGTCACCGGGGAGCTGTTTTTT,once,TRBJ2-2,.,TRBV27
CASSFSGEQYF,TGTGCCAGCAGTTTCTCGGGCGAGCAGTACTTC,.,TRBJ2-7,.,TRBV27
CASSFSGAGTSGKYEQFF,TGTGCCAGCAGCTTTTCCGGGGCCGGGACTAGCGGGAAGTATGAGCAGTTCTTC,.,TRBJ2-1,TRBD2,TRBV7-3
CASSQVGHEQYF,TGCGCCAGCAGCCAAGTAGGGCACGAGCAGTACTTC,once,TRBJ2-7,.,TRBV4-1
CASSQDPGTGYGYTF,TGTGCCAGCAGCCAAGATCCTGGGACAGGCTATGGCTACACCTTC,few,TRBJ1-2,TRBD1,TRBV4-2
CATTETGGRNEQFF,TGCGCCACAACAGAAACAGGAGGACGAAATGAGCAGTTCTTC,once,TRBJ2-1,.,TRBV5-1
CASSLEAGATDTQYF,TGTGCCAGCAGTTTAGAAGCGGGGGCCACAGATACGCAGTATTTT,.,TRBJ2-3,TRBD2,TRBV28
CASSVDGGTGYYGYTF,TGTGCCAGCAGCGTAGACGGAGGGACAGGGTACTATGGCTACACCTTC,.,TRBJ1-2,TRBD1,TRBV9
CATSPFPGMNQPQHF,TGTGCCACCAGTCCCTTTCCTGGGATGAATCAGCCCCAGCATTTT,.,TRBJ1-5,.,TRBV15
CASRWTSGNTDTQYF,TGTGCCAGCCGTTGGACTAGCGGGAACACAGATACGCAGTATTTT,.,TRBJ2-3,TRBD2,TRBV28
CATSRDRGGSGKLFF,TGTGCCACCAGCAGAGACAGGGGGGGATCTGGAAAACTGTTTTTT,.,TRBJ1-4,TRBD1,TRBV15
CASSLGLRQNEKLFF,TGTGCCAGCAGCTTAGGCCTAAGACAGAATGAAAAACTGTTTTTT,.,TRBJ1-4,.,TRBV13
CASRYRGLGTDTQYF,TGTGCCAGCAGATACAGGGGGCTGGGGACAGATACGCAGTATTTT,.,TRBJ2-3,TRBD1,TRBV6-5
CASSPWGTALGYNEKLFF,TGTGCCAGCAGTCCATGGGGTACAGCCTTAGGCTATAATGAAAAACTGTTTTTT,.,TRBJ1-4,.,TRBV27